This T cell receptor (beta chain) was identified during a study of cytomegalovirus exposure and HLA in healthy donors. The wider study: There were 350 to 400 genotyped donors. Of these, about 80% fell in the genetic ancestry cluster associated with self-reported Caucasian donors.

V gave up 6 bases and J gave up 9 bases; unmatched junction bases: 8. CDR1 MNHEY and CDR2 SVGAGI come from the germline V gene. This CDR3 spans 14 amino acids. The PCR employed 60 Vbeta primers together with 13 Jbeta primers. Clones were sequenced by immunoSEQ multiplex PCR, and TCRdb holds only the in-frame ones, with some missing. The table includes 170,000 or so clones, 75% to 85% detected once. Input material: PBMCs. The chain is built from TRBV6-5 and TRBJ2-1, with TRBD1 matching 10 bases. The receptor was derived from a woman under 40 in good health and CMV-seronegative. In DNA, the CDR3 is TGTGCCAGCAGCTTAGACAGGGGGCGGGGTGAGCAGTTCTTC. Protein: CASSLDRGRGEQFF.